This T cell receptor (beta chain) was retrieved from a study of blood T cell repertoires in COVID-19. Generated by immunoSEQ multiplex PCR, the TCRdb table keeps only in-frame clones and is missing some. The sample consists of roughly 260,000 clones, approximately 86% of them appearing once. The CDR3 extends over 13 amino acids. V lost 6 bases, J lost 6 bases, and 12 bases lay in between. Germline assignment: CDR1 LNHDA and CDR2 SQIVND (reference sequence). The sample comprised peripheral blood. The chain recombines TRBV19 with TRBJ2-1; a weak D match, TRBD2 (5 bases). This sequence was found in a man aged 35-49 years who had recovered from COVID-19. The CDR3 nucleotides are TGTGCCAGTAGGCTAGCTGCTGGCAATGAGCAGTTCTTC. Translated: CASRLAAGNEQFF.